Shown below are 25 T cell receptor beta chains from a single sample sequenced in a study of blood T cell repertoires in COVID-19. Generated by immunoSEQ multiplex PCR, the TCRdb table keeps only in-frame clones and is missing some. In the table there are 150,000 to 200,000 clones, about 82% of which are singletons. Sequencing input: peripheral blood. These receptors all come from a woman aged 80 or over with COVID-19, enrolled during active disease.

The chain has TRBV7-2 and TRBJ1-3; no reliable D call. From germline, CDR1 is SGHTA and CDR2 FQGNSA. CDR3 length equals 12 residues. V lost 2 bases, J lost 7 bases, and 6 bases lay in between. CDR3 in DNA: TGTGCCAGCAGCTTAAACAAGAACACCATATATTTT. It is translated as CASSLNKNTIYF.

V is TRBV19 and J is TRBJ2-5, with a possible D match to TRBD2 (7 bases). The V gene's germline CDR1 is LNHDA and CDR2 SQIVND (reference sequence). V gave up 5 bases and J gave up 7 bases, with 14 bases separating them. This CDR3 has 13 residues. CDR3 amino acids: CASSPLGGGTQYF. CDR3 coding DNA: TGTGCCAGTAGTCCTCTAGGGGGGGGGACCCAGTACTTC.

This chain links TRBV28 with TRBJ1-3; D is ambiguous. Germline CDR1 MDHEN, CDR2 SYDVKM. This CDR3 has 12 amino acids. Trimming removed 3 bases at V and 3 bases at J, with 3 bases between. This CDR3 reads CASSFYGNTIYF. The DNA for the CDR3 is TGTGCCAGCAGTTTTTATGGAAACACCATATATTTT.

The gene calls are TRBV25-1 and TRBJ1-2; tentatively, D is TRBD1 (5 bases). The CDR3 loop spans 14 amino acids. V lost 6 bases, J lost 0 bases, and 11 bases lay in between. Germline V gene sequence: CDR1 MGHDK, CDR2 SYGVNS. The CDR3 is CASSYDRPNYGYTF. The CDR3 nucleotides read TGTGCCAGCAGCTACGACAGACCTAACTATGGCTACACCTTC.

The genes are TRBV5-1 and TRBJ2-2; 10 bases line up with TRBD2. V shed 0 bases and J 4 bases; nucleotides not matched to a gene: 6. The CDR3 is made up of 17 amino acids. Germline V gene lookup returns CDR1 SGHRS and CDR2 YFSETQ. The DNA for the CDR3 is TGCGCCAGCAGCTTGGGGGGGCTAGCGGGAGCCACCGGGGAGCTGTTTTTT. It is translated as CASSLGGLAGATGELFF.

This clone has only a few counts. Here the CDR3 DNA reads TGTGCCAGCAGCTTACTGTCGAGGGCCGTCATGAACACTGAAGCTTTCTTT. Translation gives CASSLLSRAVMNTEAFF. J is TRBJ1-1 and V is TRBV11-2; D not resolved. Germline CDR1 SGHAT, CDR2 FQNNGV. Trimming removed 2 bases at V and 0 bases at J, with 16 bases between. This CDR3 is 17 amino acids long.

V gene TRBV5-1 combines with J gene TRBJ2-5; possible D gene TRBD1, 5 bases. The germline V gene has CDR1 SGHRS and CDR2 YFSETQ. V was trimmed by 0 bases and J by 5 bases, leaving 14 bases between them. This CDR3 is 15 amino acids long. CDR3 sequence: CASSLGDSPVETQYF. The CDR3 nucleotides are TGCGCCAGCAGCTTGGGCGACAGTCCTGTGGAGACCCAGTACTTC.

The chain couples TRBV5-4 to TRBJ2-1; 9 nucleotides align to TRBD2. Germline V gene lookup returns CDR1 SGHNT and CDR2 YYREEE (reference sequence). The trim removed 7 bases at V and 8 bases at J, leaving 22 bases unmatched. This CDR3 spans 18 amino acids. The CDR3 region has the DNA TGTGCCAGCTCCAGGCGGGGTGTCAGCGGGGGGTCAGGGGATGAGCAGTTCTTC. Its translation is CASSRRGVSGGSGDEQFF.

This clone was detected only once. V usage is TRBV6-1 and J usage is TRBJ1-3; weak D call: TRBD1 (6 bases). The ends were cut back, 0 bases at V and 4 bases at J, with 13 bases in the middle. The CDR3 has 16 amino acids. The V gene's germline CDR1 is MNHNS and CDR2 SASEGT. The chain's CDR3 is CASSEADPGVGNTIYF. In DNA form, the CDR3 reads TGTGCCAGCAGTGAAGCGGACCCAGGGGTAGGAAACACCATATATTTT.

The chain has TRBV24-1 and TRBJ2-2; 8 bases are a match to TRBD2. CDR1 KGHDR and CDR2 SFDVKD come from the germline V gene. V shed 4 bases and J 5 bases; nucleotides not matched to a gene: 17. The CDR3 extends over 19 amino acids. The CDR3 sequence is CATSDPPPTGGLRTGELFF. The CDR3 DNA reads TGTGCCACCAGTGACCCACCCCCTACGGGAGGGTTGAGGACCGGGGAGCTGTTTTTT.

The chain recombines TRBV28 with TRBJ1-5; the D is unclear. Germline CDR1 MDHEN, CDR2 SYDVKM. This CDR3 region has 13 residues. V was pared by 4 bases and J by 9 bases, with 13 bases between. For the CDR3, the DNA is TGTGCCAGCAGTTCACCCTCTTCAGGGCCCCAGCATTTT. It codes for CASSSPSSGPQHF.

At least ten counts were recorded for this clone. The gene calls are TRBV5-1 and TRBJ2-1; TRBD2 is a possible D gene (6 bases). Per germline, CDR1 SGHRS and CDR2 YFSETQ. Trimming removed 0 bases from V and 3 bases from J, with 10 bases in between. The CDR3 consists of 15 residues. In DNA form, the CDR3 reads TGCGCCAGCAGCTTGGCGGGAGAGATCTACAATGAGCAGTTCTTC. Its protein product is CASSLAGEIYNEQFF. The full variable domain, completed using reference TRBV5-1 and TRBJ2-1, is KAGVTQTPRYLIKTRGQQVTLSCSPISGHRSVSWYQQTPGQGLQFLFEYFSETQRNKGNFPGRFSGRQFSNSRSEMNVSTLELGDSALYLCASSLAGEIYNEQFFGPGTRLTVL.

To note about this clone: Germline is not matched at one junction end, which may reflect a read error. The genes are TRBV4-1 and TRBJ2-7; 16 bases map to TRBD2. The CDR3 extends over 15 amino acids. Germline loops: CDR1 MGHRA, CDR2 YSYEKL. The CDR3 coding sequence is TGCGCCAGCAGCCCCGCCCGGGGACTAGCGGGGGGGATCTTTTTC. It specifies CASSPARGLAGGIFF.

This chain joins TRBV9 and TRBJ2-1, with 8 bases identical to TRBD2. The CDR3 consists of 15 residues. V was clipped by 3 bases and J by 0 bases; unmatched bases: 2. The germline gives CDR1 SGDLS, CDR2 YYNGEE. The CDR3, as DNA: TGTGCCAGCAGCGAGAGCGGGAGCTCCTACAATGAGCAGTTCTTC. Translated: CASSESGSSYNEQFF.

The J gene is TRBJ2-7, the V gene TRBV5-4, with 8 bases lining up with TRBD2. CDR3 length: 14 residues. Trimming took 0 bases from V and 6 from J; bases not matched to a gene: 5. CDR1 is SGHNT and CDR2 is YYREEE in the germline V gene (reference sequence). The CDR3 bases are TGTGCCAGCAGCTTGGTCTTAGCGGGGAGCGAGCAGTACTTC. Its protein is CASSLVLAGSEQYF.

This chain uses TRBV24-1 with TRBJ1-5; the match to TRBD1 covers 7 bases. This CDR3 contains 14 residues. Germline V gives CDR1 KGHDR, CDR2 SFDVKD. With 5 bases clipped from V and 6 bases from J, the junction kept 6 bases outside the gene matches. The CDR3 bases are TGTGCCACCAGTGCCTCGACAGGGACTCAGCCCCAGCATTTT. Its protein is CATSASTGTQPQHF.

The chain combines TRBV5-1 with TRBJ1-2; 9 bases are shared with TRBD1. J lost 8 bases, V lost 6 bases, and 8 bases had no gene match. CDR1 and CDR2 from the germline V gene are SGHRS and YFSETQ. The CDR3 covers 13 residues. CDR3 nucleotides: TGCGCCAGCACCGAAGGACAGGGGTTAGGCTACACCTTC. Amino acid sequence: CASTEGQGLGYTF.

The CDR3 nucleotides read TGTGCCAGCAGAGACAAGTCCAAATCGTACACCGGGGAGCTGTTTTTT. Protein sequence: CASRDKSKSYTGELFF. The chain employs TRBV5-6 and TRBJ2-2; D not resolved. From germline, CDR1 is SGHDT and CDR2 YYEEEE. CDR3 length equals 16 residues. Trimming removed 5 bases at V and 3 bases at J, with 17 bases between.

The chain has TRBV6-1 and TRBJ2-5; a possible D gene is TRBD2 (5 bases). The CDR3 has 17 residues. CDR1 is MNHNS, CDR2 SASEGT, per germline. Trimming left V 1 base short and J 2 bases short, with 17 bases between. CDR3 DNA: TGTGCCAGCAGTGAAGGTTATAATAGCGTAGGGCAAGAGACCCAGTACTTC. It yields the protein CASSEGYNSVGQETQYF.

The chain links TRBV5-6 to TRBJ2-2, with 7 bases aligning to TRBD1. V trimming: 4 bases; J trimming: 1 base; junction bases outside the gene matches: 4. CDR1 and CDR2 from the germline V gene are SGHDT and YYEEEE. This CDR3 spans 15 amino acids. The CDR3 region is CASSHDRVNTGELFF. The DNA for the CDR3 is TGTGCCAGCAGCCACGACAGGGTGAACACCGGGGAGCTGTTTTTT.

V gene TRBV3-1 (or the pseudogene TRBV3-2) combines with J gene TRBJ2-1; a possible D gene is TRBD2 (7 bases). This CDR3 region has 15 residues. V lost 3 bases to trimming and J lost 4 bases, with 13 bases between them. Germline V gene lookup returns CDR1 LGHDT and CDR2 YNNKEL (reference sequence). Here the CDR3 DNA reads TGTGCCAGCAGCCAGGGCGGGGGCCCATACAATGAGCAGTTCTTC. Amino acids: CASSQGGGPYNEQFF.

The chain carries TRBV27 and TRBJ2-7, with D possibly being TRBD1 (5 bases). Germline loops: CDR1 MNHEY, CDR2 SMNVEV (reference sequence). V lost 8 bases, J lost 5 bases, and 13 bases lay in between. The CDR3 length is 12 residues. CDR3 bases: TGTGCCAGCGGCAGGGTTTCTAACGAGCAGTACTTC. Encoded protein: CASGRVSNEQYF.

V gene TRBV6-5 combines with J gene TRBJ1-4, with D uncertain. This CDR3 contains 15 residues. V dropped 0 bases and J dropped 7 bases, with 12 bases sitting between them. Germline assignment: CDR1 MNHEY and CDR2 SVGAGI. In DNA, the CDR3 is TGTGCCAGCAGTTACTCGCAAACGCCCGGTGAAAAACTGTTTTTT. It codes for CASSYSQTPGEKLFF.

The CDR3 DNA sequence: TGTGCCAGCATTGGTCTAGCGGGATTCTGGGAGCAGTACTTC. This encodes CASIGLAGFWEQYF. This rearrangement joins TRBV6-5 to TRBJ2-7, with 9 positions matching TRBD2. Per the germline V gene, CDR1 is MNHEY and CDR2 is SVGAGI. Trimming took 7 bases from V and 7 from J; bases not matched to a gene: 11. CDR3 length equals 14 residues.

The chain has TRBV5-1 and TRBJ2-1, with D tentatively TRBD2 (6 bases). Trimming removed 4 bases at V and 7 bases at J, with 12 bases between. This CDR3 spans 13 amino acids. Germline V CDR1 and CDR2: SGHRS, YFSETQ. CDR3 protein: CASSPGRPNEQFF. The DNA for the CDR3 is TGCGCCAGCAGCCCGGGGAGGCCGAATGAGCAGTTCTTC.